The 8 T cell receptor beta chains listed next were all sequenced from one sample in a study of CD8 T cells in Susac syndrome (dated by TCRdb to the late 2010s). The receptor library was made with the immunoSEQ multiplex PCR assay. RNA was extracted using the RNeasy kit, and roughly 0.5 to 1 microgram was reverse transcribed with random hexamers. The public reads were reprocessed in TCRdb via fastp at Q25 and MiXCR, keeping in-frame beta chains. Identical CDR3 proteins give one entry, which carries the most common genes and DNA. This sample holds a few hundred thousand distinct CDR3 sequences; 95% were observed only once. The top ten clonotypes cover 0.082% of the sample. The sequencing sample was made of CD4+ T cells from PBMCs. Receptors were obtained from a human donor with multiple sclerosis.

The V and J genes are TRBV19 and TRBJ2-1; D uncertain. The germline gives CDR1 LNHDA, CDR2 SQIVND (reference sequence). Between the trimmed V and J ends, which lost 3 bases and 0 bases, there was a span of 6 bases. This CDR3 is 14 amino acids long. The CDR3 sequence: CASSIGSSYNEQFF. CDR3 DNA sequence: TGTGCCAGTAGTATCGGCTCCTCCTACAATGAGCAGTTCTTC.

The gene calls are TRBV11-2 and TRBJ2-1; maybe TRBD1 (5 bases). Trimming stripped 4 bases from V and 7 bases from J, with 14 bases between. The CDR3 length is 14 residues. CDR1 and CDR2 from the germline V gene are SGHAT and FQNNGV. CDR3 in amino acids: CASSSMRGQNEQFF. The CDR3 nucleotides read TGTGCCAGCAGCTCCATGAGAGGACAAAATGAGCAGTTCTTC.

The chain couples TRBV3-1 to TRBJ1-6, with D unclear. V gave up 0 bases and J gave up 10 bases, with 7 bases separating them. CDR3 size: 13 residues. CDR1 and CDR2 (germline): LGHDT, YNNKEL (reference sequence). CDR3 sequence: CASSQDRASPLHF. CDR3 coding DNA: TGTGCCAGCAGCCAAGATAGAGCATCACCCCTCCACTTT.

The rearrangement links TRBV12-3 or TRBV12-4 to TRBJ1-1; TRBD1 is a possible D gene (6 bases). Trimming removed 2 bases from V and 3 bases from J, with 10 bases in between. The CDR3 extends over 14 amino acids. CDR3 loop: CASSLRRGDTEAFF. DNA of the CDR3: TGTGCCAGCAGTTTACGGAGGGGGGACACTGAAGCTTTCTTT.

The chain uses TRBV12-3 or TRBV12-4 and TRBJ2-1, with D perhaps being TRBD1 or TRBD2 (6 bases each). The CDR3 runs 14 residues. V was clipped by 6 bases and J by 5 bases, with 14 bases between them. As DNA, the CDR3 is TGTGCCAGCAGCTGGGGGGCCGCGAACAATGAGCAGTTCTTC. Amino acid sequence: CASSWGAANNEQFF.

Written as DNA, the CDR3 is TGTGCCACCAGCAGGGAAGGACAGGGCTACGAGCAGTACGTC. This translates into CATSREGQGYEQYV. The chain combines TRBV15 with TRBJ2-7; TRBD1 matches 8 bases. CDR1 and CDR2 from the germline V gene are LNHNV and YYDKDF (reference sequence). V shed 3 bases and J 3 bases; nucleotides not matched to a gene: 4. The CDR3 length is 14 residues.

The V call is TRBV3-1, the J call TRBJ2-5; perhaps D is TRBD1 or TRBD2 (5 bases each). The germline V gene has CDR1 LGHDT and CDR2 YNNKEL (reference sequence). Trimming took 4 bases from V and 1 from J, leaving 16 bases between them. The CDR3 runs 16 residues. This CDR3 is CASSPILGLAQETQYF. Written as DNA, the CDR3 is TGTGCCAGCAGCCCGATCTTGGGGCTAGCCCAAGAGACCCAGTACTTC.

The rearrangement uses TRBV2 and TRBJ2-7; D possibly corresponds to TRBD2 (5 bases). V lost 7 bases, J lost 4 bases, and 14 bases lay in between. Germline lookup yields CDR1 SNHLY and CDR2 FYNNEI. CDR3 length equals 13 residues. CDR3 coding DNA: TGTGCCAGCACCACGAGGGAAGGATACGAGCAGTACGTC. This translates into CASTTREGYEQYV.